Sequencing of this T cell receptor beta chain was carried out in a study of beta chain features in type 1 diabetes. cDNA synthesis used the whole RNA isolate, giving expressed TCRB sequences. Here immunoSEQ multiplex PCR was the method, and the copy in TCRdb shows in-frame clones only, minus some. The table lists roughly 450,000 clones, around 13% of them singletons, with 0.035% to 0.045% in the top ten. The length of the CDR3 is 13 residues. With 3 bases clipped from V and 6 bases from J, the junction kept 1 base outside the gene matches. The germline gives CDR1 MGHRA, CDR2 YSYEKL. V and J are TRBV4-1 and TRBJ1-2; 10 nucleotides match TRBD1. This receptor was identified in a young man in good health. Sequencing was performed on naive CD4+ T cells from blood. Written as DNA, the CDR3 is TGCGCCAGCAGCCACGGACAGGGGGATGGCTACACCTTC. Its protein product is CASSHGQGDGYTF.